Reported below is one T cell receptor (beta chain). This entry belongs to a study of response to subunit inactivated influenza vaccine. CDR1 is MNHEY and CDR2 is SMNVEV in the germline V gene (reference sequence). Trimming left V 2 bases short and J 2 bases short, with 16 bases between. The CDR3 contains 16 residues. Each CDR3 protein gets one entry after TCRdb re-called the RT-PCR reads with MiXCR. The repertoire holds hundreds of thousands of distinct CDR3 sequences, with approximately 15% as singletons. The receptor was isolated from a man in his fifties who received an inactivated influenza vaccine. The rearrangement joins TRBV27 to TRBJ2-7; D may correspond to TRBD1 or TRBD2 (5 bases each). The sequenced sample was PBMCs from blood, obtained about 14 days before vaccination. CDR3 sequence (DNA): TGTGCCAGCAGTTTAGAGCCGGGACCCAGTACCTACGAGCAGTACTTC. This sequence encodes CASSLEPGPSTYEQYF.